The sample holds many counts of the clone carrying this T cell receptor (beta chain). Its antigen remains unidentified. There are 14 residues in the CDR3. The germline V and J ends were trimmed by 2 bases and 8 bases, with 15 bases remaining between them. Germline loops: CDR1 SGHTA, CDR2 FQGNSA. This sample was taken from a study of T cell repertoires in cytomegalovirus infection. Study-level results: CMV-specific TCR beta clonotypes restricted by HLA-C dominated the ex vivo response.

TCRdb ran MiXCR on the reads and lists one entry per CDR3 protein. The sample lists about 320,000 distinct CDR3 sequences; 9% to 9.5% were seen once. The sequence was collected from a human donor in good health (CMV status not recorded). Some clones in this sample may be carry-over from other donors' samples. The chain has TRBV7-2 and TRBJ1-1, with D tentatively TRBD1 (6 bases). The sequencing input was PBMCs. In DNA, the CDR3 is TGTGCCAGCAGCTTACGTGGACAGCCAACAGAAGCTTTCTTT. Translation: CASSLRGQPTEAFF.